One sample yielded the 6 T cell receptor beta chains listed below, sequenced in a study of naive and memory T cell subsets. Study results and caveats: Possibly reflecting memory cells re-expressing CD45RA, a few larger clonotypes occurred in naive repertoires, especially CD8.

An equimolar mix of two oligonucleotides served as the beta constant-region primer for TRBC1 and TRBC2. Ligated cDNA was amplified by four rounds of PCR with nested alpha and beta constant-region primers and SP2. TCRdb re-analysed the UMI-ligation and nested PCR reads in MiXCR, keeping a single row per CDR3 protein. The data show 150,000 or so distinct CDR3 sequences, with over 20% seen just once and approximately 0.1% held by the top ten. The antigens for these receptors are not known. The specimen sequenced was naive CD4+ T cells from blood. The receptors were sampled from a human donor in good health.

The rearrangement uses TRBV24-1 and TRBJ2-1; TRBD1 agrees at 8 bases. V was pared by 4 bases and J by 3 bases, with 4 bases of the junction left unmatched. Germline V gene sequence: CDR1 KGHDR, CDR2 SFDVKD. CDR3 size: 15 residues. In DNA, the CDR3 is TGTGCCACCAGTGACGCAGGGGGCGGCTACAATGAGCAGTTCTTC. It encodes CATSDAGGGYNEQFF.

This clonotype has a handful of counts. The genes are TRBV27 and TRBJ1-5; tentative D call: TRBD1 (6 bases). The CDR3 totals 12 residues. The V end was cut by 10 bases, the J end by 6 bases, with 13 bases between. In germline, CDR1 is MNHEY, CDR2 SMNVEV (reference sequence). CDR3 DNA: TGTGCCACAAAAACAGGGCGTCAGCCCCAGCATTTT. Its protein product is CATKTGRQPQHF.

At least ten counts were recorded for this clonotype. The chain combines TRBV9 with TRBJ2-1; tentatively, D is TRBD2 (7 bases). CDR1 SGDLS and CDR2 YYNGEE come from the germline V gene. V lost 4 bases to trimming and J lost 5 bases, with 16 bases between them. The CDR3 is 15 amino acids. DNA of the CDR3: TGTGCCAGCAGCTTAGGTGGGCGGGGGCACAATGAGCAGTTCTTC. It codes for CASSLGGRGHNEQFF.

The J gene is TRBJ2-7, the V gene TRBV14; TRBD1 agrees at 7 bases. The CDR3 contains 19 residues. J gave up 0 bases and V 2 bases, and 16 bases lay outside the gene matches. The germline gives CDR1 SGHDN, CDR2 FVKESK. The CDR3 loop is CASSQKLRRGQLFSYEQYF. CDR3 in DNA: TGTGCCAGCAGCCAAAAACTCCGCCGGGGACAGCTCTTCTCCTACGAGCAGTACTTC.

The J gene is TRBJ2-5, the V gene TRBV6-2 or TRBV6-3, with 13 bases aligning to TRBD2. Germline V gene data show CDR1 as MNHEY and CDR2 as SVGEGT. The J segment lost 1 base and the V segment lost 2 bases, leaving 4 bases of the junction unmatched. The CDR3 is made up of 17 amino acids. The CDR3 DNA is TGTGCCAGCAGTTACGGGACTAGCGGGAAAGTCCAAGAGACCCAGTACTTC. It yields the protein CASSYGTSGKVQETQYF.

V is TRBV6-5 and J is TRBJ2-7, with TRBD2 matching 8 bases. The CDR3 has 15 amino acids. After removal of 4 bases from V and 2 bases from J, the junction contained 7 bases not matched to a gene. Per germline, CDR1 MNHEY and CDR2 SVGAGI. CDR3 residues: CASSSPGGRAYEQYF. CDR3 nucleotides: TGTGCCAGCAGTTCCCCGGGAGGGCGCGCCTACGAGCAGTACTTC.